This T cell receptor beta chain was profiled in a study of control samples from healthy donors and cancer patients. Assay: immunoSEQ multiplex PCR; the TCRdb copy retains only in-frame clones and omits some. The sample consists of fewer than 90,000 clones, approximately 87% of them appearing once. Sequencing input: blood. The source of this sequence is a man in his fifties in good health.

The CDR3 reads CASSPRTGTAPSNQPQHF. The CDR3 DNA is TGTGCCAGCAGCCCCCGTACTGGGACAGCCCCGAGCAATCAGCCCCAGCATTTT. This chain links TRBV7-2 with TRBJ1-5; 7 bases map to TRBD1. The CDR3 covers 18 residues. The V gene's germline CDR1 is SGHTA and CDR2 FQGNSA. V trimming: 5 bases; J trimming: 1 base; junction bases outside the gene matches: 14.